This is a list of T cell receptor beta chains from one sample in a study of CD8 T cells in ankylosing spondylitis. MiXCR, run by TCRdb on the 5' RACE reads, gives a single entry per CDR3 protein. The sample carries 50,000 to 70,000 distinct CDR3 sequences, roughly 6.2% recorded once. The material sequenced was synovial fluid, either unsorted or a sorted T cell fraction (not recorded which). The receptors originated from a male donor with ankylosing spondylitis. Both conserved end residues are part of each CDR3. A D gene is named only where the DNA matches it firmly. Some rows mark clone size as missing; the rest say once, few, many or name a class of expanded clone.

CDR3aa	CDR3nt	j_gene	abundance	v_gene	d_gene
CASSPRTDTGELFF	TGTGCCAGCAGCCCTAGAACGGACACCGGGGAGCTGTTTTTT	TRBJ2-2	-	TRBV7-9	-
CASTDPGLAGDRGSYNEQFF	TGTGCCAGCACCGACCCGGGACTAGCGGGAGATAGGGGCTCTTACAATGAGCAGTTCTTC	TRBJ2-1	few	TRBV19	TRBD2
CASSQHTGNQPQHF	TGTGCCAGCAGCCAACATACAGGGAACCAGCCCCAGCATTTT	TRBJ1-5	many	TRBV3-1	-
CASSWRSGSRSEQYF	TGTGCCAGCAGCTGGCGAAGCGGGAGTCGGTCCGAGCAGTACTTC	TRBJ2-7	-	TRBV11-3	TRBD2
CASSLGPGQVNQPQHF	TGTGCCAGCAGCTTAGGGCCGGGACAGGTTAATCAGCCCCAGCATTTT	TRBJ1-5	medium-sized	TRBV7-8	TRBD1
CASSDREYEQYF	TGTGCCAGCAGTGATAGGGAGTACGAGCAGTACTTC	TRBJ2-7	many	TRBV25-1	-
CASSQSGSTDTQYF	TGTGCCAGCAGCCAAAGCGGGTCCACAGATACGCAGTATTTT	TRBJ2-3	many	TRBV12-3/TRBV12-4	-
CASSARDRGGGELFF	TGTGCCAGCAGCGCCCGGGACAGGGGCGGCGGGGAGCTGTTTTTT	TRBJ2-2	many	TRBV7-3	TRBD1
CRGVGYETEAFF	TGCAGGGGGGTGGGTTACGAGACCGAAGCTTTCTTT	TRBJ1-1	few	TRBV20-1	-
CASSQALPFGSNHYEQYF	TGCGCCAGCAGCCAAGCACTCCCATTCGGGTCGAACCACTACGAGCAGTACTTC	TRBJ2-7	few	TRBV4-3	-
CASSLGTYEQYF	TGTGCCAGCAGCTTAGGGACGTACGAGCAGTACTTC	TRBJ2-7	few	TRBV11-2	-
CASSLEGSRTDTQYF	TGCGCCAGCAGCTTGGAGGGCAGCCGCACAGATACGCAGTATTTT	TRBJ2-3	many	TRBV5-1	-
CASSLDRGEPQHF	TGTGCCAGCAGCTTGGACCGCGGGGAGCCCCAGCATTTT	TRBJ1-5	many	TRBV5-6	-
CASSRRTSEYEQYF	TGTGCCAGCAGCAGGCGGACTAGCGAGTACGAGCAGTACTTC	TRBJ2-7	many	TRBV7-2	TRBD2
CASSLSSGRVYEQYF	TGTGCCAGCAGCTTGTCTAGCGGGAGGGTCTACGAGCAGTACTTC	TRBJ2-7	many	TRBV7-8	TRBD2
CAISESMGQGALGQPQHF	TGTGCCATCAGTGAGTCGATGGGACAGGGGGCTTTAGGGCAGCCCCAGCATTTT	TRBJ1-5	few	TRBV10-3	TRBD1
CASSREGTLSTDTQYF	TGCGCCAGCAGCCGAGAAGGGACATTGAGCACAGATACGCAGTATTTT	TRBJ2-3	few	TRBV4-1	-
CASSLVGSPYEQYF	TGCGCCAGCAGCTTGGTAGGGTCCCCCTACGAGCAGTACTTC	TRBJ2-7	many	TRBV5-1	-
CASSVGALNTEASF	TGTGCCAGCAGCGTAGGGGCCTTGAACACTGAAGCTTCCTTT	TRBJ1-1	-	TRBV9	-
CSVPSPGNTEAFF	TGCAGCGTTCCCAGCCCGGGAAACACTGAAGCTTTCTTT	TRBJ1-1	many	TRBV29-1	-
CASSHQTSGAPAAQYF	TGCGCCAGCAGCCACCAGACTAGCGGGGCCCCCGCGGCGCAGTATTTT	TRBJ2-3	few	TRBV4-1	TRBD2
CASSRVGPNEKLFF	TGTGCCAGCAGTAGAGTTGGTCCTAATGAAAAACTGTTTTTT	TRBJ1-4	few	TRBV27	-
CASSLGRDPSYNEQFF	TGTGCCAGCAGCTTAGGGCGGGACCCCTCCTACAATGAGCAGTTCTTC	TRBJ2-1	many	TRBV11-3	-
CASSHGTGENSPLHF	TGTGCCAGCAGCCATGGGACAGGAGAGAATTCACCCCTCCACTTT	TRBJ1-6	many	TRBV7-9	TRBD1
CASSPTTSTETQYF	TGTGCCAGCAGCCCAACAACTAGTACGGAGACCCAGTACTTC	TRBJ2-5	few	TRBV7-9	-
CASSLFGSYNEQFF	TGTGCCAGCAGCTTATTTGGGTCCTACAATGAGCAGTTCTTC	TRBJ2-1	many	TRBV7-3	-